Presented here are 13 T cell receptor beta chains from one specimen sequenced in a study of post-analysis software for immune sequencing data. Study-wide points: Elevated frequency relative to controls characterized several TRBV segments in patients, TRBV5-6, TRBV5-1 and TRBV20-1 among them.

Tagging with unique molecular identifiers was a feature of the TCR beta cDNA libraries. From the PCR reads, TCRdb called clonotypes with MiXCR, one entry per CDR3 protein. The sample carries 150,000 to 200,000 distinct CDR3 sequences, 25% to 35% recorded once. Antigens for these TCRs are unknown. Sequenced material: blood. These receptors were obtained from a girl aged 10-17 years with multiple sclerosis.

The CDR3 nucleotides read TGTGCCAGCAGAACCGACAGGGGATACTATGGCTACACCTTC. It encodes CASRTDRGYYGYTF. This sequence joins TRBV28 and TRBJ1-2; the match to TRBD1 covers 8 bases. The germline gives CDR1 MDHEN, CDR2 SYDVKM. CDR3 length: 14 amino acids. The J segment lost 3 bases and the V segment lost 6 bases, leaving 6 bases of the junction unmatched.

The sample holds a few counts of this clonotype. The J gene is TRBJ2-3, the V gene TRBV12-3 or TRBV12-4, with TRBD2 matching over 11 bases. This CDR3 has 15 amino acids. The trim removed 6 bases at V and 4 bases at J, leaving 6 bases unmatched. The CDR3 DNA follows: TGTGCCAGCAGGGGTAGCGGGAGGGCAGCAGATACGCAGTATTTT. It is translated as CASRGSGRAADTQYF.

This clonotype has more than one count but fewer than ten. The chain links TRBV20-1 to TRBJ2-1, with D perhaps matching TRBD1 (5 bases). This CDR3 has 13 residues. Germline loops: CDR1 DFQATT, CDR2 SNEGSKA (reference sequence). Trimming shortened V by 3 bases and J by 9 bases, and 15 bases separated the two germline ends. The CDR3 sequence is CSARRSLQGEQFF. The CDR3 DNA reads as TGCAGTGCTAGGCGGTCTTTGCAGGGTGAGCAGTTCTTC.

For the CDR3, the DNA is TGTGCCAGCACCTTCGGGGAGTTCTACGAGCAGTACTTC. It translates to CASTFGEFYEQYF. V gene TRBV6-1 combines with J gene TRBJ2-7; tentative D call: TRBD2 (5 bases). Germline-derived CDR1 and CDR2 are MNHNS and SASEGT. V was clipped by 7 bases and J by 3 bases, with 13 bases between them. This CDR3 comprises 13 residues.

Concerning this clonotype itself: A much more abundant neighbour one base away suggests this may be a read error. The CDR3, as DNA: TGCGCCAGCAGCTTGCGTGGCGACTACAATGAGCAGTACTTC. The encoded protein is CASSLRGDYNEQYF. The rearrangement uses TRBV5-1 and TRBJ2-5, with D tentatively TRBD2 (5 bases). CDR1 and CDR2 (germline): SGHRS, YFSETQ. CDR3 size: 14 residues. V lost 1 base to trimming and J lost 11 bases, with 18 bases between them.

This clonotype was seen a handful of times. The chain carries TRBV10-3 and TRBJ1-4, with D perhaps matching TRBD1 (5 bases). Per germline, CDR1 ENHRY and CDR2 SYGVKD. The CDR3 covers 13 residues. V was shortened by 4 bases and J by 8 bases, with 11 bases between the two germline ends. CDR3 region: CAISAGSNEKLFF. In DNA, the CDR3 is TGTGCCATCAGTGCAGGGTCAAACGAAAAACTGTTTTTT.

In regard to this clonotype: This may be a read error: a much more frequent sequence differs by one nucleotide. The chain combines TRBV6-1 with TRBJ2-3, with D possibly TRBD2 on 5 matching bases. Germline V gene sequence: CDR1 MNHNS, CDR2 SASEGT. The CDR3 totals 11 residues. V was shortened by 10 bases and J by 5 bases, with 10 bases between the two germline ends. The CDR3 protein is CATLAIDTQYF. For the CDR3, the DNA is TGTGCCACTCTAGCCATAGATACGCAGTATTTT.

This clonotype was observed at least ten times. This chain connects TRBV20-1 to TRBJ2-5; D is undetermined. Gene TRBJ2-7 matches the end of the DNA better, so the J call may be wrong. There are 10 residues in the CDR3. CDR1 is DFQATT and CDR2 is SNEGSKA in the germline V gene (reference sequence). The CDR3 DNA reads TGCAGTGCCGTGTCGGACGAGCAGTACTTC. Its translation: CSAVSDEQYF.

This clonotype was recorded a few times. The chain is built from TRBV27 and TRBJ2-5, with TRBD1 identical over 9 bases. This CDR3 is 15 amino acids long. The V gene end was trimmed by 8 bases and the J gene end by 5 bases; junction bases not matched to a gene: 12. CDR1 and CDR2 (germline): MNHEY, SMNVEV (reference sequence). This CDR3 is CASSPTGGEVETQYF. Here the CDR3 DNA reads TGTGCCAGCTCACCGACAGGGGGAGAGGTGGAGACCCAGTACTTC.

The gene calls are TRBV11-2 and TRBJ2-7, with D perhaps TRBD2 (5 bases). Trimming removed 7 bases at V and 5 bases at J, with 27 bases between. This CDR3 is 17 amino acids long. CDR1 is SGHAT, CDR2 FQNNGV, per germline. The chain's CDR3 is CASNSTAAGLELHEQYF. CDR3 coding DNA: TGTGCCAGCAACTCCACGGCTGCGGGCCTAGAACTCCACGAGCAGTACTTC.

Comments on this clonotype: A read error is possible here, since a much larger clone lies one base away. This rearrangement joins TRBV5-1 to TRBJ2-5; 9 positions agree with TRBD1. The V gene end was trimmed by 0 bases and the J gene end by 11 bases; junction bases not matched to a gene: 5. CDR1 and CDR2 from the germline V gene are SGHRS and YFSETQ. The length of the CDR3 is 13 residues. This CDR3 is CASSLGCDRGQYF. The CDR3 nucleotides are TGCGCCAGCAGCTTGGGCTGCGACAGGGGGCAGTACTTC.

Of note for this clonotype: A much bigger clone sits one base away, suggesting this may be a read error. V is TRBV5-1 and J is TRBJ2-7; no reliable D call. The V and J ends lost 2 bases and 7 bases respectively, with 10 bases between them. The CDR3 has 12 amino acids. CDR1 is SGHRS and CDR2 is YFSETQ in the germline V gene. In DNA form, the CDR3 reads TGCGCCAGCAGCTTAGGCCCCAATGAGCAGTACTTC. This encodes CASSLGPNEQYF.

Comment on this clonotype: This may stem from a read error, because a much larger clone lies one nucleotide away. This chain uses TRBV10-3 with TRBJ2-6, with D maybe TRBD1 (5 bases). Germline values: CDR1 ENHRY, CDR2 SYGVKD. CDR3 length: 14 amino acids. CDR3 DNA: TGTGCCATCACCTTCGATCCTGGGGCCAACGTCCGGACTTTC. Amino acid sequence: CAITFDPGANVRTF.